This TCR beta chain stems from a study of shared clonotypes between healthy human individuals. In the naive CD8 group, cells lacked CD45RO and were positively selected for CCR7, so terminally differentiated effector memory CD45RA+ cells were left out. Some clones are missing from TCRdb's copy, which holds only in-frame ones; the method was immunoSEQ multiplex PCR. Seen here are about 2.2 million clones, 93% observed once, and the top ten hold 1.5% to 2%. The sequence was obtained from a man between 18 and 35 years old in good health. Some clones in this sample may be carry-over from other donors' samples. The sequenced sample was naive CD8+ T cells from PBMCs.

CDR3 sequence (DNA): TGTGCCAGCACCCCCGGCTGGGGTGGCACTGAAGCTTTCTTT. This encodes CASTPGWGGTEAFF. This chain links TRBV27 with TRBJ1-1; D is ambiguous. Germline CDR1 is MNHEY and CDR2 is SMNVEV (reference sequence). V lost 7 bases to trimming and J lost 4 bases, with 16 bases between them. The CDR3 extends over 14 amino acids.